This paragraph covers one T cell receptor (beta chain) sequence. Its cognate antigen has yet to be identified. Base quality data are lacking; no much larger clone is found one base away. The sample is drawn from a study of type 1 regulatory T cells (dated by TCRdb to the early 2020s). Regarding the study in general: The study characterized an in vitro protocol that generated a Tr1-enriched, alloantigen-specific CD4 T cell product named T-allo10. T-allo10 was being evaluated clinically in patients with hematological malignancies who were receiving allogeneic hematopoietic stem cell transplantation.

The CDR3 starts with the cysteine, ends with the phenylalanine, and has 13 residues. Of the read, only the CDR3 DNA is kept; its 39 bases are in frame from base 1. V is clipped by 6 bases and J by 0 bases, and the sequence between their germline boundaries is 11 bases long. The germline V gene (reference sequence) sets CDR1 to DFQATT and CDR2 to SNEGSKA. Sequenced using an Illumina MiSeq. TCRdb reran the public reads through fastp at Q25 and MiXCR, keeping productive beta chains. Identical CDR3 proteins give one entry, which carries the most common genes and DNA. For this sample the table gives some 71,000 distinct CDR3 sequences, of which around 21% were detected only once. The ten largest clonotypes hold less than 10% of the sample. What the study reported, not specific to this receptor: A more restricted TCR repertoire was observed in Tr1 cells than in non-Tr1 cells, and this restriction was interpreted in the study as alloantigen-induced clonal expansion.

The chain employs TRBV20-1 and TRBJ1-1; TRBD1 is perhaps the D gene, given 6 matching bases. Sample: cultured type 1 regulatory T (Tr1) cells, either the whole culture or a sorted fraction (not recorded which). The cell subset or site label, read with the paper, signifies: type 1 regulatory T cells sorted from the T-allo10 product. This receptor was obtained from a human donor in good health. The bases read TGCAGTGCCGAGACAGGACTGAACACTGAAGCTTTCTTT. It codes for CSAETGLNTEAFF.